This T cell receptor beta chain was found in a study of T cell clonality in common variable immunodeficiency. Regarding the study as a whole: Reportedly, TCR beta sequences from common variable immunodeficiency showed fewer deletions and N-nucleotide insertions.

The CDR3 spans 14 residues. CDR1 is SGHRS and CDR2 is YFSETQ in the germline V gene. Between the trimmed V and J ends, which lost 0 bases and 3 bases, there was a span of 10 bases. This clone was detected many times. Its antigen is unidentified. The CDR3 end lies 3 residues beyond the end of the read and is filled in from the germline J gene. The table came from immunoSEQ multiplex PCR; TCRdb's copy has only in-frame clones and leaves some out. The sample yields about 40,000 clones, without any singletons. Sequencing was performed on peripheral blood mononuclear cells. The clonotype comes from a person between 18 and 75 years old in good health. The chain combines TRBV5-1 with TRBJ2-7; D is perhaps TRBD1 (6 bases). The CDR3 is CASSLEQGHYEQYF. The DNA read from the CDR3 is TGCGCCAGCAGCTTGGAACAGGGCCACTACGAG. The full variable domain, in which reference TRBV5-1 and TRBJ2-7 provide the parts outside the CDR3, is KAGVTQTPRYLIKTRGQQVTLSCSPISGHRSVSWYQQTPGQGLQFLFEYFSETQRNKGNFPGRFSGRQFSNSRSEMNVSTLELGDSALYLCASSLEQGHYEQYFGPGTRLTVT.